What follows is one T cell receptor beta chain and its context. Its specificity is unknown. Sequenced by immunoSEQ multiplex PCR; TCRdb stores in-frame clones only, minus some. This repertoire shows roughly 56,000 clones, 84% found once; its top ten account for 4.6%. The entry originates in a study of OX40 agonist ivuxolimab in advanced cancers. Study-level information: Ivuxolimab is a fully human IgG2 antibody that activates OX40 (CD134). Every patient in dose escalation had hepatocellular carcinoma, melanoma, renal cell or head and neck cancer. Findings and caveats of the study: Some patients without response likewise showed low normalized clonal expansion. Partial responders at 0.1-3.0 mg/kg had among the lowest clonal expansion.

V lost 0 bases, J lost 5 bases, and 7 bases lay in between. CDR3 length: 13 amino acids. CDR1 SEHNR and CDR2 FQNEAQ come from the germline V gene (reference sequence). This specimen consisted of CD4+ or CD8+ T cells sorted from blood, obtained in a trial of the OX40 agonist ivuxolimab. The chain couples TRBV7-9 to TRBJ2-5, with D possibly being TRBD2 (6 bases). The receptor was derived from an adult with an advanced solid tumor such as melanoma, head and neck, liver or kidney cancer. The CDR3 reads CASSLAGRETQYF. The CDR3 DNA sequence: TGTGCCAGCAGCTTAGCGGGGAGGGAGACCCAGTACTTC.